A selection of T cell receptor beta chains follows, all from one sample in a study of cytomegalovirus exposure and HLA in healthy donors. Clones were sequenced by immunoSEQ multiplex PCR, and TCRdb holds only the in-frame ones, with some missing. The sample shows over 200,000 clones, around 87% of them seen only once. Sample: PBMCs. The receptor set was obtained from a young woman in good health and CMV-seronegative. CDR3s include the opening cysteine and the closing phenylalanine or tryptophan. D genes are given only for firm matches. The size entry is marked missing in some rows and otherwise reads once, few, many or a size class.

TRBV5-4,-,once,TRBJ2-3,TGTGCCAGCAGCTTTAGCGGAGCGTTCACAGATACGCAGTATTTT,CASSFSGAFTDTQYF
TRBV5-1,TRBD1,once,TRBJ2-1,TGCGCCAGCAGCCAAGGGACAGGACCCAACAATGAGCAGTTCTTC,CASSQGTGPNNEQFF
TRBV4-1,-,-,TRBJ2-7,TGCGCCAGCAGCCAAGGTATCATCGGGAGAATTCTCTACGAGCAGTACTTC,CASSQGIIGRILYEQYF
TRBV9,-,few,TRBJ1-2,TGTGCCAGCAGCTCCGGAAGGGCCAGGGGCTTATATGGCTACACCTTC,CASSSGRARGLYGYTF
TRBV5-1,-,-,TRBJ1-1,TGCGCCAGCAGCTTGTTCCGAGGGATGGACACTGAAGCTTTCTTT,CASSLFRGMDTEAFF
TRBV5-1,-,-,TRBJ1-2,TGCGCCAGCAGCCCCAGGGGCGAGCGTGGCTACACCTTC,CASSPRGERGYTF
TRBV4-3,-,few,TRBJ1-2,TGCGCCAGCAGCCAATCAGGGGTGGAAGGCTACACCTTC,CASSQSGVEGYTF
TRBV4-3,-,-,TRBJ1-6,TGCGCCAGCAGCCAAGATGGCGGTATCTATAATTCACCCCTCCACTTT,CASSQDGGIYNSPLHF
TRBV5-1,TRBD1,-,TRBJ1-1,TGCGCCAGCAGAACTACAGGGGGCATCAACACTGAAGCTTTCTTT,CASRTTGGINTEAFF
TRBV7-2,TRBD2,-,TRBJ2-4,TGTGCCAGCAGCTTAGCTGTCGGGGGGGCCCTGTTGACCAAAAACATTCAGTACTTC,CASSLAVGGALLTKNIQYF
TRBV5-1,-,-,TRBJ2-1,TGCGCCAGCAGCTTGGAGGACGAACAGGGTTTGGGATACAATGAGCAGTTCTTC,CASSLEDEQGLGYNEQFF
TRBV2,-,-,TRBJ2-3,TGTGCCAGCCTTCCGGGGGAATTAAGCACAGATACGCAGTATTTT,CASLPGELSTDTQYF
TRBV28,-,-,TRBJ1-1,TGTGCCAGCAGTGAGTCGAGAAACACTGAAGCTTTCTTT,CASSESRNTEAFF
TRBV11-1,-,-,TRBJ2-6,TGTGCCAGCAGTCTCTTCGGAGGGGTAGGGGCCAACGTCCTGACTTTC,CASSLFGGVGANVLTF
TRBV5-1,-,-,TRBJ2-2,TGCGCCACCCGTACTACAACCGGCGGGGAGCTGTTTTTT,CATRTTTGGELFF
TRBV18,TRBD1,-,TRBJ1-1,TGTGCCAGCTCCCCAGGACAGGGCGCAACTGAAGCTTTCTTT,CASSPGQGATEAFF
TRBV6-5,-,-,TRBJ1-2,TGTGCCAGCAGTCCCCGGACGGGGTATGGCTACACCTTC,CASSPRTGYGYTF
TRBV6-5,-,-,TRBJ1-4,TGTGCCAGCAGTTACAGGCCGAGGGAAAAACTGTTTTTT,CASSYRPREKLFF
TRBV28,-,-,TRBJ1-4,TGTGCCAGCGGCTCAGGGACTAATGAAAAACTGTTTTTT,CASGSGTNEKLFF
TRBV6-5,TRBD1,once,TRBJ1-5,TGTGCCATCAGTCCGGGACAGGGGTATCAGCCCCAGCATTTT,CAISPGQGYQPQHF
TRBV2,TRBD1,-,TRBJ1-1,TGTGCCAGCAGCGAGGACAGGGACACCATTGAAGCTTTCTTT,CASSEDRDTIEAFF
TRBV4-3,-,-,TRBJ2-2,TGCGCCAGCAGCCAAGAAAAGAGATACACCGGGGAGCTGTTTTTT,CASSQEKRYTGELFF
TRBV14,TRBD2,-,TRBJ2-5,TGTGCCAGCAGCCAAGTCGGGGGGGGGACCCAGTACTTC,CASSQVGGGTQYF
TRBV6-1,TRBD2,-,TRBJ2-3,TGTGCCAGCAGTGCACTAGCGGGGGGGCATCAAGATACGCAGTATTTT,CASSALAGGHQDTQYF
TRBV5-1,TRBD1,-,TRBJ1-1,TGCGCCAGCAGCAACCCTGGGACAGGGGTAGAGTCAGCTTTCTTT,CASSNPGTGVESAFF
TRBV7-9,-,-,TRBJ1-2,TGTGCCAGCAGCTCAGATTACTACACCTTC,CASSSDYYTF
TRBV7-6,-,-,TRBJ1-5,TGTGCCAGCAGCTTAGACCTGGGCCGTAGTAGCAATCAGCCCCAGCATTTT,CASSLDLGRSSNQPQHF
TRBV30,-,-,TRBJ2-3,TGTGCCTGTCCTATGGTGGGGGGGGCCTCAGATACGCAGTATTTT,CACPMVGGASDTQYF
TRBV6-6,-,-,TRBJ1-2,TGTGCCAGCAGTTACACAGATTATGGCTACACCTTC,CASSYTDYGYTF
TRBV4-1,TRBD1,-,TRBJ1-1,TGCGCCAGCAGCACTACAGGGGCCAAGGGAATCACTGAAGCTTTCTTT,CASSTTGAKGITEAFF
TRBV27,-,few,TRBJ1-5,TGTGCCAGCAGTTTTTCAGGGGGCAATCAGCCCCAGCATTTT,CASSFSGGNQPQHF
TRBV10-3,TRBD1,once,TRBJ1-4,TGTGCCATCAGTGAAGGAGACAGGGGAGGTGGTAGGGAAAAACTGTTTTTT,CAISEGDRGGGREKLFF
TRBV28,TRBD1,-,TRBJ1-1,TGTGCCAGCAGTTTATTTTTTCAGGGGGCGGCTCGGAACACTGAAGCTTTCTTT,CASSLFFQGAARNTEAFF
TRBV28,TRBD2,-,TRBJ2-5,TGTGCCAGCGGAGGGACTAGCGGCGGGACCCAGTACTTC,CASGGTSGGTQYF
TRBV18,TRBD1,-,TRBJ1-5,TGTGCCAGCTCACCTAATGATGGACAGGGTGGGGAGCCCCAGCATTTT,CASSPNDGQGGEPQHF
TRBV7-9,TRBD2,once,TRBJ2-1,TGTGCCAGCACCCCGGCGGGGGTGTCCTACAATGAGCAGTTCTTC,CASTPAGVSYNEQFF
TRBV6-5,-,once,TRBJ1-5,TGTGCCAGCAGTTCAAAATGGACTTATAGCAATCAGCCCCAGCATTTT,CASSSKWTYSNQPQHF
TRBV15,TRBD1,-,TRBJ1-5,TGTGCCACCAGCAGAGATTCGGGACAGGGGGCTGAACAGCCCCAGCATTTT,CATSRDSGQGAEQPQHF
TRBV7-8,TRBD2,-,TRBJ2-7,TGTGCCAGCAGCCTCGGACTAGCGGCCTACGAGCAGTACTTC,CASSLGLAAYEQYF
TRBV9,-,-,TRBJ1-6,TGTGCCAGCAGCGTAGGGGGGGGGACCGGTGGTTCACCCCTCCACTTT,CASSVGGGTGGSPLHF
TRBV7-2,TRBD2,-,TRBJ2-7,TGTGCCAGCAGCTTAGCGCTCGCGGGGGGGCGGGGCGAGCAGTACTTC,CASSLALAGGRGEQYF
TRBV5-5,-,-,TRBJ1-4,TGTGCCAGCAGCTTGGTGACGGGATGGCTGTTTTTT,CASSLVTGWLFF
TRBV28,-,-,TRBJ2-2,TGTGCCAGCAGTTCCTACGCGGGACTTAACACCGGGGAGCTGTTTTTT,CASSSYAGLNTGELFF
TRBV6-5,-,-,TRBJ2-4,TGTGCCAGCAGCCCCCAGGGGGCCAAAAACATTCAGTACTTC,CASSPQGAKNIQYF
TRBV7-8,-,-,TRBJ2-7,TGTGCCAGCAGCCAGGACAGATCCTACGAGCAGTACTTC,CASSQDRSYEQYF
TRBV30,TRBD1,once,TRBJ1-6,TGTGCCTGGAGTAGGGGCGGGACAGGGGATTCACCCCTCCACTTT,CAWSRGGTGDSPLHF
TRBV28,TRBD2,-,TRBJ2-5,TGTGCCAGCAGTCCCGGTTTTGAAGCGGGGGGGACGCAATTCCAAGAGACCCAGTACTTC,CASSPGFEAGGTQFQETQYF
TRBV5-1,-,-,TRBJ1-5,TGCGCCAGCAGCCCGCAGGGGTCAGGGGATCAGCCCCAGCATTTT,CASSPQGSGDQPQHF
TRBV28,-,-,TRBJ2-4,TGTGCCAGCAGTTTATACAGGGTTGACATTCAGTACTTC,CASSLYRVDIQYF
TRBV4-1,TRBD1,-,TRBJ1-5,TGCGCCAGCAGCCAACGGGGAGACAGGGATAGCAATCAGCCCCAGCATTTT,CASSQRGDRDSNQPQHF
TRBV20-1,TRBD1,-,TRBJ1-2,TGCAGTGCGGGGACAGGGGGCGGCTACACCTTC,CSAGTGGGYTF
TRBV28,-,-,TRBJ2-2,TGTGCCAGCAGTAGAAGGAAGCTCCAGGGCTACACCGGGGAGCTGTTTTTT,CASSRRKLQGYTGELFF
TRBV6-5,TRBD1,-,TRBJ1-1,TGTGCCAGCAGTTATCCGGGACAGGCAGTTGAAGCTTTCTTT,CASSYPGQAVEAFF
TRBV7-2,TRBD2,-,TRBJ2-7,TGTGCCAGCAGCTTAGGGAGGGCGGGGGCCTACGAGCAGTACTTC,CASSLGRAGAYEQYF
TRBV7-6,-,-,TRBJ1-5,TGTGCCAGCAGCCCGCTCGGTAATAGCAATCAGCCCCAGCATTTT,CASSPLGNSNQPQHF
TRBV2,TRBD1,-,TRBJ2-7,TGTGCCAGCAGGAGGGACAGCTACGAGCAGTACTTC,CASRRDSYEQYF
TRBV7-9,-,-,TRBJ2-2,TGTGCCAGCAGGAACTTACAGGGCCCGAACACCGGGGAGCTGTTTTTT,CASRNLQGPNTGELFF
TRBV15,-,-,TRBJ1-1,TGTGCCACCAGCAGGGACACACAGGGCGGAGCTTTCTTT,CATSRDTQGGAFF
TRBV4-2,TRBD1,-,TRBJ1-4,TGTGCCAGCAGCCAACTACAGGGGGGGGAGGGAAAACTGTTTTTT,CASSQLQGGEGKLFF
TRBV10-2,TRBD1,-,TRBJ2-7,TGCGCCAGCAGATCGAACAGGGGGCTCTCTGTCTACGAGCAGTACTTC,CASRSNRGLSVYEQYF